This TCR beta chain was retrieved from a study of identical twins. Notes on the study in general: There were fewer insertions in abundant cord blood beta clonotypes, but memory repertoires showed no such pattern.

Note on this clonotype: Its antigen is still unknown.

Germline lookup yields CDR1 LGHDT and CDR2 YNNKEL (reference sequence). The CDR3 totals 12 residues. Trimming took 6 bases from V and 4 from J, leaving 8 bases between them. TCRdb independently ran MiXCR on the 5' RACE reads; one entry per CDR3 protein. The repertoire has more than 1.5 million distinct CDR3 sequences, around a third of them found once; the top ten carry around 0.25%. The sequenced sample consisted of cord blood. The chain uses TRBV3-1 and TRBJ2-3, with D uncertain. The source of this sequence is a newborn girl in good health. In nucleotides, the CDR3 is TGTGCCAGCAGTCGGTGGTCAGATACGCAGTATTTT. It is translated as CASSRWSDTQYF.